A single sample is the source of the 32 T cell receptor beta chains below, sequenced in a study of cytomegalovirus exposure and HLA in healthy donors listed by TCRdb under 2017. The library relied on the immunoSEQ multiplex PCR assay. For the multiplex PCR, a mixture combining 60 forward primers for TCR Vbeta segments and 13 reverse primers for TCR Jbeta segments was used. TCRdb provides this immuneACCESS table in a form limited to in-frame rearrangements. Some clones are lacking; in checked studies, under half of them reflect an unresolved V gene, and why the rest are absent is not known. In all, the sample holds about 150,000 clones, and 65% to 75% of those were seen once. The ten largest clonotypes hold around 2.8% of the sample. Specimen: PBMCs. The receptors derive from a man between 18 and 29 years old in good health and CMV-seronegative.

J is TRBJ1-6 and V is TRBV4-1; 7 nucleotides agree with TRBD1. This CDR3 contains 20 residues. Germline lookup yields CDR1 MGHRA and CDR2 YSYEKL. J was trimmed by 8 bases and V by 2 bases; bases with no gene match: 21. CDR3 coding DNA: TGCGCCAGCAGCCAAATTTACCCCTGGAGCCAAGACAGGGAGTATTCACCCCTCCACTTT. Protein: CASSQIYPWSQDREYSPLHF.

This chain links TRBV9 with TRBJ2-7; 7 positions agree with TRBD1. CDR1 is SGDLS and CDR2 is YYNGEE in the germline V gene. Germline trimming cut 4 bases from V and 3 bases from J; bases unmatched to any gene: 13. The CDR3 totals 16 residues. The CDR3 DNA follows: TGTGCCAGCAGCTCCCAAACCGGGACAGAAAGCTACGAGCAGTACTTC. It translates to CASSSQTGTESYEQYF. The complete variable domain, with remaining parts taken from reference TRBV9 and TRBJ2-7, reads DSGVTQTPKHLITATGQRVTLRCSPRSGDLSVYWYQQSLDQGLQFLIQYYNGEERAKGNILERFSAQQFPDLHSELNLSSLELGDSALYFCASSSQTGTESYEQYFGPGTRLTVT.

V usage is TRBV6-5 and J usage is TRBJ1-2; no definite D call. The CDR3 is 13 amino acids. V lost 0 bases and J 8 bases, leaving 10 bases between the germline ends. The germline CDR1 and CDR2 sequences are MNHEY and SVGAGI. This chain's CDR3 is CASSYSLVWGYTF. CDR3 sequence (DNA): TGTGCCAGCAGTTACTCTCTAGTGTGGGGCTACACCTTC.

V is TRBV4-1 and J is TRBJ2-4; 7 bases are a match to TRBD1. This CDR3 is built from 12 residues. Per germline, CDR1 MGHRA and CDR2 YSYEKL. The ends lost 4 bases at V and 12 bases at J; junction bases unmatched: 6. CDR3 DNA: TGCGCCAGCAGCCCAAACGGGGACAGTCAGTACTTC. Translated: CASSPNGDSQYF.

This clone was detected once. The same CDR3 can be traced to other DNA sequences in this sample. The chain couples TRBV7-9 to TRBJ2-5, with D perhaps matching TRBD2 (6 bases). There are 13 residues in the CDR3. Germline V gives CDR1 SEHNR, CDR2 FQNEAQ (reference sequence). V lost 6 bases to trimming and J lost 1 base, with 9 bases between them. Written as DNA, the CDR3 is TGTGCCAGCAGTCGGGGGAGCCAAGAGACCCAGTACTTC. It specifies CASSRGSQETQYF.

This clone was seen a handful of times. The rearrangement uses TRBV5-8 and TRBJ2-1, with a weak D call TRBD1 (5 bases). The germline V gene has CDR1 SGHTS and CDR2 YDEGEE. The CDR3 contains 15 residues. V was cut by 5 bases and J by 2 bases, with 14 bases left in between. CDR3 amino acids: CASRRDSPAYNEQFF. The CDR3 DNA follows: TGTGCCAGCAGGCGCGACAGCCCTGCCTACAATGAGCAGTTCTTC. Complete variable domain (other parts from reference TRBV5-8 and TRBJ2-1): EAGVTQSPTHLIKTRGQQATLRCSPISGHTSVYWYQQALGLGLQFLLWYDEGEERNRGNFPPRFSGRQFPNYSSELNVNALELEDSALYLCASRRDSPAYNEQFFGPGTRLTVL.

The chain combines TRBV6-5 with TRBJ1-2; possible D gene TRBD1, 5 bases. The germline gives CDR1 MNHEY, CDR2 SVGAGI. This CDR3 spans 12 amino acids. The V end was cut by 6 bases, the J end by 7 bases, with 12 bases between. This chain's CDR3 is CASSPDSGGYTF. CDR3 coding DNA: TGTGCCAGCAGCCCCGACAGTGGTGGCTACACCTTC.

The CDR3 sequence: CASSPTGGGTEAFF. CDR3 DNA: TGTGCCAGCTCACCGACAGGGGGCGGCACTGAAGCTTTCTTT. V usage is TRBV18 and J usage is TRBJ1-1; 10 nucleotides agree with TRBD1. This CDR3 region has 14 residues. With 3 bases clipped from V and 4 bases from J, the junction kept 2 bases outside the gene matches. Germline V lookup: CDR1 KGHSH, CDR2 LQKENI.

This chain joins TRBV27 and TRBJ1-5, with a weak D call TRBD1 (6 bases). The CDR3 totals 15 residues. CDR1 is MNHEY, CDR2 SMNVEV, per germline (reference sequence). V was trimmed by 0 bases and J by 5 bases, leaving 11 bases between them. This CDR3 is CASSLSWTEDQPQHF. The CDR3, as DNA: TGTGCCAGCAGTTTATCGTGGACAGAGGATCAGCCCCAGCATTTT.

The rearrangement joins TRBV5-1 to TRBJ2-3, with 7 bases matching TRBD2. Germline CDR1 reads SGHRS; CDR2 reads YFSETQ. The CDR3 sequence is 17 residues long. V shed 0 bases, J shed 4 bases, and the junction held 11 bases outside the gene matches. The CDR3 reads CASSLGSGLGAADTQYF. The CDR3 DNA reads as TGCGCCAGCAGCTTGGGGTCCGGACTAGGAGCGGCAGATACGCAGTATTTT.

This chain links TRBV7-2 with TRBJ1-5; 9 bases are shared with TRBD1. Per germline, CDR1 SGHTA and CDR2 FQGNSA. The junction had 10 bases not matched to a gene; V was cut back by 4 bases and J by 6 bases. This CDR3 region has 16 residues. The CDR3 nucleotides read TGTGCCAGCAGCTCTATACAGGGGGCGGGGGGTCAGCCCCAGCATTTT. As protein: CASSSIQGAGGQPQHF.

In its sample, this clone was seen once. The chain recombines TRBV5-1 with TRBJ2-3, with 13 bases aligning to TRBD2. CDR1 SGHRS and CDR2 YFSETQ come from the germline V gene. Trimming removed 1 base from V and 6 bases from J; junction bases left unmatched: 2. The CDR3 length is 15 residues. The CDR3 sequence is CASSLTSGGADTQYF. The CDR3 DNA is TGCGCCAGCAGCTTGACTAGCGGGGGGGCTGATACGCAGTATTTT.

This clone was seen just once. The chain uses TRBV5-1 and TRBJ1-1; D remains unclear. Germline values: CDR1 SGHRS, CDR2 YFSETQ. CDR3 length: 13 residues. Trimming left V 5 bases short and J 3 bases short, with 11 bases between. Here the CDR3 DNA reads TGCGCCAGCAGTACTAACCGGGACACTGAAGCTTTCTTT. As protein: CASSTNRDTEAFF.

The chain couples TRBV9 to TRBJ2-5; 13 bases are a match to TRBD2. The germline gives CDR1 SGDLS, CDR2 YYNGEE. This CDR3 comprises 17 residues. The V segment lost 2 bases and the J segment 1 base; nucleotides outside the gene matches: 5. CDR3 DNA: TGTGCCAGCAGCGTTGGGACTAGCGGGGCAACCCAAGAGACCCAGTACTTC. It encodes CASSVGTSGATQETQYF.

Concerning this clone: The junction does not match germline at one end; this may be a read error. The V and J genes are TRBV30 and TRBJ2-4; D is unresolved. Germline V gene data show CDR1 as GTSNPN and CDR2 as SVGIG (reference sequence). This CDR3 is 13 amino acids long. In DNA, the CDR3 is TGTGCCTGGAACCGAGGAGCCGAAAACATTCAGTACTTC. This translates into CAWNRGAENIQYF.

J is TRBJ2-2 and V is TRBV7-9, with 7 bases aligning to TRBD2. V trimming: 8 bases; J trimming: 4 bases; junction bases outside the gene matches: 7. The germline V gene encodes CDR1 SEHNR and CDR2 FQNEAQ (reference sequence). The CDR3 has 14 residues. CDR3 in amino acids: CASQPAGVTGELFF. CDR3 in DNA: TGTGCCAGCCAACCCGCGGGGGTCACCGGGGAGCTGTTTTTT.

The V gene is TRBV27, the J gene TRBJ1-1, with 7 bases that match TRBD1. This CDR3 contains 15 residues. The germline V gene has CDR1 MNHEY and CDR2 SMNVEV (reference sequence). Trimming took 5 bases from V and 1 from J; bases not matched to a gene: 7. CDR3 nucleotides: TGTGCCAGCAGTCCGGTGAGGGGGCCGAACACTGAAGCTTTCTTT. Residues: CASSPVRGPNTEAFF.

The chain is built from TRBV4-3 and TRBJ2-3; 10 bases align to TRBD2. Germline loops: CDR1 LGHNA, CDR2 YSLEER. V lost 4 bases, J lost 4 bases, and 11 bases stayed unmatched. This CDR3 comprises 17 residues. The CDR3 DNA follows: TGCGCCAGCAGCCCCAACCTCAGCGGGGGGGGAGCAGATACGCAGTATTTT. Residues: CASSPNLSGGGADTQYF.

This chain joins TRBV5-4 and TRBJ1-4; D call uncertain. V dropped 3 bases and J dropped 12 bases, with 18 bases sitting between them. Germline V gene sequence: CDR1 SGHNT, CDR2 YYREEE (reference sequence). The CDR3 runs 14 residues. In DNA form, the CDR3 reads TGTGCCAGCAGCTCCGACGAGGGTCAAGAAGAACTGTTTTTT. The encoded protein is CASSSDEGQEELFF.

In this sample, this clone turned up once. The chain combines TRBV4-1 with TRBJ2-5, with TRBD2 matching over 11 bases. Germline lookup yields CDR1 MGHRA and CDR2 YSYEKL. The CDR3 runs to 17 residues. V shed 1 base and J 1 base; nucleotides not matched to a gene: 5. In nucleotides, the CDR3 is TGCGCCAGCAGCCAAGGCCTAGCGGGGGGACTCCAAGAGACCCAGTACTTC. It yields the protein CASSQGLAGGLQETQYF.

This clone was seen more than once but under ten times. J is TRBJ2-7 and V is TRBV18, with TRBD1 identical over 10 bases. The CDR3 totals 15 residues. Germline values: CDR1 KGHSH, CDR2 LQKENI. The V gene end was trimmed by 5 bases and the J gene end by 4 bases; junction bases not matched to a gene: 8. CDR3 DNA: TGTGCCAGCTCAGACTCCGGACAGGGGGGGTACGAGCAGTACTTC. Translation gives CASSDSGQGGYEQYF.

The sample holds a few counts of this clone. V gene TRBV6-5 combines with J gene TRBJ1-1, with D tentatively TRBD1 (6 bases). The CDR3 runs to 15 residues. Germline assignment: CDR1 MNHEY and CDR2 SVGAGI. Trimming left V 2 bases short and J 0 bases short, with 10 bases between. CDR3: CASSYQGQLNTEAFF. The CDR3 DNA sequence: TGTGCCAGCAGTTACCAAGGACAGTTGAACACTGAAGCTTTCTTT.

This clone was picked up one time. The chain joins TRBV19 to TRBJ1-1, with TRBD1 as a possible D gene (6 bases). This CDR3 contains 12 residues. In germline, CDR1 is LNHDA, CDR2 SQIVND (reference sequence). Trimming took 8 bases from V and 3 from J, leaving 10 bases between them. The CDR3 reads CASGQGYTEAFF. As DNA, the CDR3 is TGTGCCAGTGGCCAGGGGTACACTGAAGCTTTCTTT.

V gene TRBV5-1 combines with J gene TRBJ1-1, with TRBD1 as a possible D gene (5 bases). The germline V gene has CDR1 SGHRS and CDR2 YFSETQ. The CDR3 extends over 14 amino acids. V was cut by 4 bases and J by 1 base, with 11 bases left in between. In DNA form, the CDR3 reads TGCGCCAGCAGCGCCATCAGGGAGAACACTGAAGCTTTCTTT. Its translation: CASSAIRENTEAFF.

The sample holds a few counts of this clone. The chain employs TRBV10-3 and TRBJ1-2, with D tentatively TRBD1 (5 bases). CDR3 length equals 15 residues. Germline V gene data show CDR1 as ENHRY and CDR2 as SYGVKD. The germline V and J ends were trimmed by 1 base and 5 bases, with 14 bases remaining between them. CDR3 amino acids: CAISELGRVTYGYTF. The CDR3 nucleotides are TGTGCCATCAGTGAGTTAGGCAGGGTAACTTATGGCTACACCTTC.

CDR3 sequence reads: CASSLPKGVNSPLHF. CDR3 coding DNA: TGCGCCAGCAGCTTACCGAAGGGAGTCAATTCACCCCTCCACTTT. The gene calls are TRBV5-1 and TRBJ1-6; the D is unclear. Trimming removed 2 bases at V and 7 bases at J, with 13 bases between. The CDR3 covers 15 residues. Germline V gives CDR1 SGHRS, CDR2 YFSETQ. The full variable domain, its missing parts supplied by reference TRBV5-1 and TRBJ1-6, is KAGVTQTPRYLIKTRGQQVTLSCSPISGHRSVSWYQQTPGQGLQFLFEYFSETQRNKGNFPGRFSGRQFSNSRSEMNVSTLELGDSALYLCASSLPKGVNSPLHFGNGTRLTVT.

The genes are TRBV28 and TRBJ2-2, with TRBD1 matching over 10 bases. Germline V gives CDR1 MDHEN, CDR2 SYDVKM. The CDR3 covers 14 residues. V trimming: 4 bases; J trimming: 7 bases; junction bases outside the gene matches: 3. This chain's CDR3 is CASSSTGGGGELFF. The CDR3 nucleotides read TGTGCCAGCAGTTCGACAGGGGGCGGCGGGGAGCTGTTTTTT. The whole variable domain, filled in from reference TRBV28 and TRBJ2-2, reads DVKVTQSSRYLVKRTGEKVFLECVQDMDHENMFWYRQDPGLGLRLIYFSYDVKMKEKGDIPEGYSVSREKKERFSLILESASTNQTSMYLCASSSTGGGGELFFGEGSRLTVL.

This clone appeared a few times. The rearrangement uses TRBV9 and TRBJ2-1; D gene unclear. Trimming pared 0 bases from V and 7 bases from J, leaving 5 bases between. CDR1 SGDLS and CDR2 YYNGEE come from the germline V gene. CDR3 length: 12 residues. CDR3 sequence: CASSVGSNEQFF. Written as DNA, the CDR3 is TGTGCCAGCAGCGTAGGCAGTAATGAGCAGTTCTTC.

This clone was detected only a few times. The chain carries TRBV19 and TRBJ2-1; weak D call: TRBD1 (6 bases). The CDR3 contains 15 residues. CDR1 is LNHDA, CDR2 SQIVND, per germline (reference sequence). V was shortened by 4 bases and J by 4 bases, with 14 bases between the two germline ends. CDR3 in DNA: TGTGCCAGTAGTACCCTGGACAGCCTTTACAATGAGCAGTTCTTC. It codes for CASSTLDSLYNEQFF.

There are a few counts of this clone. The chain combines TRBV11-2 with TRBJ1-3; D gene uncertain. This CDR3 is built from 18 residues. V lost 1 base to trimming and J lost 4 bases, with 20 bases between them. CDR1 is SGHAT, CDR2 FQNNGV, per germline. The CDR3 DNA reads TGTGCCAGCAGCTTAGTACACTCGCGGCTCAATCGGGGAAACACCATATATTTT. Amino acid sequence: CASSLVHSRLNRGNTIYF.

This rearrangement joins TRBV9 to TRBJ2-3; D is uncertain. The CDR3 is made up of 12 amino acids. Germline V lookup: CDR1 SGDLS, CDR2 YYNGEE. V was shortened by 3 bases and J by 6 bases, with 8 bases between the two germline ends. Here the CDR3 DNA reads TGTGCCAGCAGCGCCCTCTCCGATACGCAGTATTTT. Residues: CASSALSDTQYF.

The V call is TRBV5-4, the J call TRBJ2-5, with D tentatively TRBD1 (5 bases). The germline V gene encodes CDR1 SGHNT and CDR2 YYREEE (reference sequence). The CDR3 contains 15 residues. V was clipped by 0 bases and J by 5 bases, with 14 bases between them. In DNA, the CDR3 is TGTGCCAGCAGCTTGGTAGGGGTAGTGAGGGAGACCCAGTACTTC. Translation gives CASSLVGVVRETQYF.